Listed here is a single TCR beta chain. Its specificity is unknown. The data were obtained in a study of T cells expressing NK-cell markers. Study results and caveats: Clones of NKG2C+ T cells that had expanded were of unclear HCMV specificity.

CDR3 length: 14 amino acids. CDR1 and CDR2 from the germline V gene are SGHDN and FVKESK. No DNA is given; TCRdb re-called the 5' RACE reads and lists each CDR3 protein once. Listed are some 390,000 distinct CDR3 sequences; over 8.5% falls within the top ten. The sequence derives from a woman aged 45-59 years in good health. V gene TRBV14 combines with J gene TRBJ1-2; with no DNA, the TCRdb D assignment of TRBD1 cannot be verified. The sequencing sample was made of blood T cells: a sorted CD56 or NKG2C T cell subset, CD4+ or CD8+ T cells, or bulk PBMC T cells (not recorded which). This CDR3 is CASSQDYVTDGYTF.